This T cell receptor beta chain was sequenced for a study of vaccination and CD4 T cells after COVID-19. As to treatment: approximately 9-day PBMC culture with coronavirus spike peptide pools or control peptides (ViraFEST assay). Before TCRs were sequenced, ViraFEST expanded antigen-specific T cells with peptide pools. The CDR3 has 15 amino acids. Per germline, CDR1 SGHNT and CDR2 YYREEE (reference sequence). With 4 bases removed from V and 0 bases from J, the gap between germline ends came to 12 bases. The study's findings and limits: Nearly all convalescent vaccine-specific clones, 304 of 307, recognized only SARS-CoV-2 spike.

The Oncomine TCR Beta short-read assay was applied to DNA of cultured CD4+ T cells. TCRdb re-derived calls from the PCR reads in MiXCR, one entry per CDR3 protein. This sample has about 10,000 distinct CDR3 sequences, with about 46% found just once. A remark on this clonotype: No antigen is known for it.

The clonotype comes from a human donor who had recovered from COVID-19. The chain recombines TRBV5-4 with TRBJ2-3; D unclear. The sequenced material came from CD4+ T cells from blood, cultured in vitro. The CDR3 loop is CASSPSLGSTDTQYF. CDR3 nucleotides: TGTGCCAGCAGCCCATCGCTGGGAAGCACAGATACGCAGTATTTT.